This record concerns one T cell receptor beta chain sequence. As yet, its antigen is unknown. PCR employed 60 Vbeta and 13 Jbeta primers. This table comes from immunoSEQ multiplex PCR, and its TCRdb copy is limited to in-frame clones, with some not included. The sample consists of 130,000 or so clones, about 75% of them appearing once. This entry belongs to a study of cytomegalovirus exposure and HLA in healthy donors. General study findings and limits: Presence/absence analyses treated sequencing depth as roughly uniform across donors. In a later analysis, productive TCRs from donors in an Asian-associated ancestry cluster reportedly carried fewer N-insertions than the cohort mean. Analysis performed later showed TCR beta chains linked to HLA being more clonally expanded than equally common others. A later analysis linked more than 15,000 TCR beta sequences to HLA alleles at 0.05 false discovery rate.

The germline V gene encodes CDR1 WSHSY and CDR2 SAAADI. The CDR3 has 13 amino acids. V was pared by 4 bases and J by 6 bases, with 13 bases between. The material sequenced was PBMCs. V gene TRBV10-2 combines with J gene TRBJ2-7; D is unclear. The source of this sequence is a man aged 40-49 years in good health and CMV-seronegative. The DNA of the CDR3 is TGCGCCAGCAGTGTGCCCCCGGTAGTCGAGCAGTACTTC. It specifies CASSVPPVVEQYF.